Listed here are 2 T cell receptor beta chains from one sample, sequenced in a study of T cells after yellow fever vaccination. TCRdb passed the 5' RACE reads through MiXCR, listing each CDR3 protein once. The sample consists of tens of thousands of distinct CDR3 sequences, around 5.5% of them appearing once. The sample consisted of PBMCs, either bulk or a sorted T-cell subset (CD4+, CD8+, memory, or dextramer-sorted; not recorded which), taken 15 days after the yellow fever booster vaccination. These receptors were obtained from a man aged 25 to 40 who received the YFV17D yellow fever vaccine.

This clonotype was picked up many times. The chain links TRBV20-1 to TRBJ2-5; D uncertain. Looked up from germline, CDR1 is DFQATT and CDR2 is SNEGSKA (reference sequence). The CDR3 is 13 residues long. V was pared by 3 bases and J by 5 bases, with 13 bases between. DNA of the CDR3: TGCAGTGCTAGGGGTTCCCGTGGGGAGACCCAGTACTTC. Its translation is CSARGSRGETQYF.

This clonotype showed up just a few times. The chain links TRBV10-1 to TRBJ2-7; D is ambiguous. V was shortened by 3 bases and J by 6 bases, with 15 bases between the two germline ends. The CDR3 sequence is 14 residues long. The germline V gene encodes CDR1 WNHNN and CDR2 SYGVQD (reference sequence). The CDR3 spells CASSDAIGVGEQYF. The DNA of the CDR3 is TGCGCCAGCAGTGATGCAATCGGTGTGGGCGAGCAGTACTTC.